The 30 T cell receptor beta chains below were found in one sample sequenced in a study of CD8 T cells in Susac syndrome. It was with random hexamers that roughly 0.45 to 1 ug RNA was reverse transcribed. TCRdb reprocessed the immunoSEQ multiplex PCR reads with MiXCR, giving one entry per CDR3 protein. The data hold about 210,000 distinct CDR3 sequences, with 85% to 95% observed a single time. Sequencing input: CD4+ T cells from PBMCs. The receptor source for this set is a human donor with multiple sclerosis.

The V call is TRBV9, the J call TRBJ1-2, with 9 bases that match TRBD1. The germline V gene has CDR1 SGDLS and CDR2 YYNGEE. This CDR3 is 15 amino acids long. V dropped 3 bases and J dropped 4; count of bases not matched to a gene: 7. The CDR3 DNA sequence: TGTGCCAGCAGCGACCGGGACAGGGCCCTCTATGGCTACACCTTC. This translates into CASSDRDRALYGYTF.

Here the CDR3 reads CASSGGATGSSEQYV. CDR3 DNA sequence: TGTGCCAGCAGTGGCGGTGCGACAGGGTCCTCCGAGCAGTACGTC. The gene calls are TRBV2 and TRBJ2-7; 7 nucleotides match TRBD1. Germline V CDR1 and CDR2: SNHLY, FYNNEI. This CDR3 comprises 15 residues.

This clonotype came up once. The chain has TRBV9 and TRBJ2-1; 8 nucleotides match TRBD2. Germline CDR1 reads SGDLS; CDR2 reads YYNGEE. CDR3 length: 14 amino acids. V shed 2 bases and J 10 bases; nucleotides not matched to a gene: 8. The CDR3: CASSVTGVAGEQFF. The CDR3 nucleotides are TGTGCCAGCAGCGTCACTGGGGTAGCGGGGGAGCAGTTCTTC.

The chain couples TRBV12-3 or TRBV12-4 to TRBJ1-5; D possibly corresponds to TRBD1 (5 bases). The CDR3 runs 15 residues. The V end was cut by 1 base, the J end by 3 bases, with 10 bases between. As DNA, the CDR3 is TGTGCCAGCAGTTTAGTCGGGGGACCCAATCAGCCCCAGCATTTT. Translation gives CASSLVGGPNQPQHF.

The genes are TRBV20-1 and TRBJ2-1, with a possible D match to TRBD2 (5 bases). Per germline, CDR1 DFQATT and CDR2 SNEGSKA (reference sequence). The CDR3 length is 14 residues. Trimming left V 6 bases short and J 8 bases short, with 20 bases between. This CDR3 reads CSASSQAGGDEQFF. For the CDR3, the DNA is TGCAGTGCCTCTAGCCAGGCGGGCGGCGATGAGCAGTTCTTC.

The CDR3 is CATTPLFLVLGYNEQFF. The CDR3 DNA follows: TGTGCCACTACCCCTCTGTTCCTCGTCCTAGGGTATAATGAGCAGTTCTTC. The chain has TRBV24-1 and TRBJ2-1; D not certain. CDR3 length equals 17 residues. V was cut by 10 bases and J by 7 bases, with 28 bases left in between. Germline CDR1 KGHDR, CDR2 SFDVKD.

The rearrangement joins TRBV2 to TRBJ1-4, with 8 bases lining up with TRBD1. With V trimmed by 4 bases and J by 5 bases, 3 bases remained unmatched. The length of the CDR3 is 14 residues. The germline CDR1 and CDR2 sequences are SNHLY and FYNNEI. The DNA for the CDR3 is TGTGCCAGCAGTGTGGGGACAGGCAATGAAAAACTGTTTTTT. The encoded protein is CASSVGTGNEKLFF. The full variable domain, rest sourced from reference TRBV2 and TRBJ1-4, is EPEVTQTPSHQVTQMGQEVILRCVPISNHLYFYWYRQILGQKVEFLVSFYNNEISEKSEIFDDQFSVERPDGSNFTLKIRSTKLEDSAMYFCASSVGTGNEKLFFGSGTQLSVL.

In this sample, this clonotype turned up once. V usage is TRBV12-5 and J usage is TRBJ2-5; 8 nucleotides match TRBD2. Germline values: CDR1 LGHNT, CDR2 FRNRAP. This CDR3 comprises 15 residues. V gave up 5 bases and J gave up 4 bases; unmatched junction bases: 9. CDR3 bases: TGTGCTAGTGGTCCCCGCGGAACTAGCGGAGAGACCCAGTACTTC. Encoded protein: CASGPRGTSGETQYF.

The chain has TRBV20-1 and TRBJ2-6; D might be TRBD1 (5 bases). The V and J ends lost 2 bases and 2 bases respectively, with 16 bases between them. The CDR3 consists of 17 residues. Germline V lookup: CDR1 DFQATT, CDR2 SNEGSKA (reference sequence). This CDR3 is CSARNLQGTTGANVLTF. The CDR3 DNA reads as TGCAGTGCTAGAAACCTCCAGGGCACAACTGGGGCCAACGTCCTGACTTTC.

This sequence joins TRBV27 and TRBJ1-1, with 7 bases aligning to TRBD1. With 3 bases clipped from V and 4 bases from J, the junction kept 5 bases outside the gene matches. CDR3 length: 14 residues. CDR1 MNHEY and CDR2 SMNVEV come from the germline V gene (reference sequence). CDR3 in amino acids: CASSFDRASTEAFF. DNA for the CDR3: TGTGCCAGCAGTTTCGACAGGGCGAGCACTGAAGCTTTCTTT.

This clonotype has just one count. V gene TRBV20-1 combines with J gene TRBJ2-3; possible D gene TRBD1, 5 bases. Germline CDR1 is DFQATT and CDR2 is SNEGSKA (reference sequence). The CDR3 is 13 amino acids. V lost 3 bases, J lost 0 bases, and 7 bases lay in between. This chain's CDR3 is CSASRQSTDTQYF. As DNA, the CDR3 is TGCAGTGCTAGCAGACAGAGCACAGATACGCAGTATTTT.

The chain combines TRBV29-1 with TRBJ2-3; D gene unclear. The V and J ends lost 3 bases and 6 bases respectively, with 10 bases between them. Germline V gene lookup returns CDR1 SQVTM and CDR2 ANQGSEA. The CDR3 spans 12 residues. This CDR3 reads CSVDGAKDTQYF. The CDR3 DNA reads TGCAGCGTTGACGGAGCTAAGGATACGCAGTATTTT.

The V and J genes are TRBV20-1 and TRBJ2-1, with D possibly matching TRBD1 (6 bases). The CDR3 runs to 16 residues. CDR1 is DFQATT and CDR2 is SNEGSKA in the germline V gene (reference sequence). Trimming pared 1 base from V and 7 bases from J, leaving 20 bases between. CDR3 DNA sequence: TGCAGTGCTAGAGGTCTATGGGGGCCCGGCGGAAATGAGCAGTTCTTC. This sequence encodes CSARGLWGPGGNEQFF.

This chain uses TRBV7-9 with TRBJ2-7; a weak D match, TRBD1 (5 bases). The V gene's germline CDR1 is SEHNR and CDR2 FQNEAQ (reference sequence). This CDR3 is 12 amino acids long. V shed 5 bases and J shed 3 bases, with 8 bases lying between them. The CDR3 sequence: CASSPGNYEQYV. CDR3 nucleotide sequence: TGTGCCAGCAGCCCAGGGAACTACGAGCAGTACGTC.

V is TRBV14 and J is TRBJ2-3; D ambiguous. Germline V gene lookup returns CDR1 SGHDN and CDR2 FVKESK. The CDR3 spans 12 residues. The germline V and J ends were trimmed by 1 base and 5 bases, with 4 bases remaining between them. The CDR3: CASSQVVDTQYF. The DNA for the CDR3 is TGTGCCAGCAGCCAAGTGGTAGATACGCAGTATTTT.

The V gene is TRBV30, the J gene TRBJ2-3, with a possible D match to TRBD1 (7 bases). The CDR3 contains 12 residues. Germline V gene data show CDR1 as GTSNPN and CDR2 as SVGIG (reference sequence). The V gene lost 1 base and the J gene lost 8 bases, with 10 bases spanning the gap. The CDR3 spells CAWSGQGGTQYF. CDR3 nucleotide sequence: TGTGCCTGGAGTGGACAGGGAGGTACGCAGTATTTT. Complete variable domain (other parts from reference TRBV30 and TRBJ2-3): SQTIHQWPATLVQPVGSPLSLECTVEGTSNPNLYWYRQAAGRGLQLLFYSVGIGQISSEVPQNLSASRPQDRQFILSSKKLLLSDSGFYLCAWSGQGGTQYFGPGTRLTVL.

The chain links TRBV5-1 to TRBJ2-4; D unresolved. The germline gives CDR1 SGHRS, CDR2 YFSETQ. This CDR3 spans 15 amino acids. V was shortened by 0 bases and J by 0 bases, with 7 bases between the two germline ends. CDR3 in DNA: TGCGCCAGCAGCTTGGTACCCCTAGCCAAAAACATTCAGTACTTC. Its protein is CASSLVPLAKNIQYF.

The chain uses TRBV7-8 and TRBJ2-5; D not resolved. Germline assignment: CDR1 SGHVS and CDR2 FQNEAQ. V was clipped by 4 bases and J by 5 bases, with 11 bases between them. The CDR3 is made up of 13 amino acids. CDR3 sequence (DNA): TGTGCCAGCAGCTCTACTCAACGGGAGACCCAGTACTTC. It codes for CASSSTQRETQYF.

The chain joins TRBV20-1 to TRBJ2-3; 13 bases map to TRBD2. CDR3 size: 14 residues. The germline V gene encodes CDR1 DFQATT and CDR2 SNEGSKA (reference sequence). The ends lost 5 bases at V and 6 bases at J; junction bases unmatched: 5. CDR3: CSALTSGGADTQYF. In nucleotides, the CDR3 is TGCAGTGCTCTAACTAGCGGGGGGGCGGATACGCAGTATTTT.

The chain has TRBV6-5 and TRBJ2-7, with D perhaps being TRBD1 or TRBD2 (5 bases each). V gave up 6 bases and J gave up 2 bases, with 8 bases separating them. Germline V gene data show CDR1 as MNHEY and CDR2 as SVGAGI. The CDR3 covers 12 residues. CDR3 nucleotides: TGTGCCAGCAGCCGGGGCCCCTACGAGCAGTACTTC. Protein: CASSRGPYEQYF.

This sequence joins TRBV14 and TRBJ2-5; D gene uncertain. This CDR3 contains 14 residues. Germline CDR1 and CDR2: SGHDN and FVKESK. Trimming took off 4 bases at V and 5 bases at J, with 14 bases between the two ends. The CDR3 protein is CASSPSTLPETQYF. In DNA, the CDR3 is TGTGCCAGCAGCCCATCGACTCTCCCGGAGACCCAGTACTTC.

Only one count was recorded for this clonotype. The rearrangement uses TRBV30 and TRBJ1-1, with D perhaps TRBD1 (5 bases). Per germline, CDR1 GTSNPN and CDR2 SVGIG (reference sequence). Trimming shortened V by 5 bases and J by 7 bases, and 14 bases separated the two germline ends. This CDR3 has 12 residues. DNA for the CDR3: TGTGCCTGGGGGGGAGGTCTCCTTGAAGCTTTCTTT. Translation: CAWGGGLLEAFF.

This rearrangement joins TRBV15 to TRBJ2-1; D uncertain. Germline assignment: CDR1 LNHNV and CDR2 YYDKDF (reference sequence). The CDR3 loop spans 16 amino acids. V was trimmed by 1 base and J by 0 bases, leaving 10 bases between them. For the CDR3, the DNA is TGTGCCACCAGCAGAGTACTCTACGGCTCCTACAATGAGCAGTTCTTC. It is translated as CATSRVLYGSYNEQFF.

The chain joins TRBV7-9 to TRBJ2-2, with D unclear. The germline V and J ends were trimmed by 0 bases and 5 bases, with 4 bases remaining between them. Germline-derived CDR1 and CDR2 are SEHNR and FQNEAQ (reference sequence). The CDR3 totals 13 residues. CDR3 region: CASSLAGTGELFF. As DNA, the CDR3 is TGTGCCAGCAGCTTAGCAGGGACCGGGGAGCTGTTTTTT. The full variable domain, rest sourced from reference TRBV7-9 and TRBJ2-2, is DTGVSQNPRHKITKRGQNVTFRCDPISEHNRLYWYRQTLGQGPEFLTYFQNEAQLEKSRLLSDRFSAERPKGSFSTLEIQRTEQGDSAMYLCASSLAGTGELFFGEGSRLTVL.

The V gene is TRBV29-1, the J gene TRBJ2-3, with D tentatively TRBD1 or TRBD2 (5 bases each). The CDR3 spans 12 residues. CDR1 is SQVTM and CDR2 is ANQGSEA in the germline V gene. The V and J ends lost 3 bases and 8 bases respectively, with 12 bases between them. CDR3 sequence (DNA): TGCAGCGTTGAGGTTCGGGACGGTACGCAGTATTTT. Amino acids: CSVEVRDGTQYF.

The chain has TRBV7-9 and TRBJ2-3; D not certain. Trimming left V 1 base short and J 5 bases short, with 13 bases between. Germline assignment: CDR1 SEHNR and CDR2 FQNEAQ (reference sequence). This CDR3 contains 15 residues. This chain's CDR3 is CASSLVGMPGDTQYF. The CDR3 bases are TGTGCCAGCAGCTTAGTGGGGATGCCCGGAGATACGCAGTATTTT. The variable domain in full, with the rest retrieved from reference TRBV7-9 and TRBJ2-3, is DTGVSQNPRHKITKRGQNVTFRCDPISEHNRLYWYRQTLGQGPEFLTYFQNEAQLEKSRLLSDRFSAERPKGSFSTLEIQRTEQGDSAMYLCASSLVGMPGDTQYFGPGTRLTVL.

The chain uses TRBV12-3 or TRBV12-4 and TRBJ2-1; D unclear. V dropped 6 bases and J dropped 8 bases, with 11 bases sitting between them. The CDR3 totals 12 residues. CDR3 sequence (DNA): TGTGCCAGCAGCGAAGTATGGGATGAGCAGTTCTTC. Amino acids: CASSEVWDEQFF.

V usage is TRBV9 and J usage is TRBJ1-1, with D unresolved. The CDR3 consists of 15 residues. Germline loops: CDR1 SGDLS, CDR2 YYNGEE. Deletions cut 3 bases from V and 0 bases from J, with 12 bases between. As DNA, the CDR3 is TGTGCCAGCAGCGCCGCTCAGGCCATGAACACTGAAGCTTTCTTT. The encoded protein is CASSAAQAMNTEAFF.

The chain has TRBV3-1 and TRBJ1-2, with 7 bases that match TRBD1. V gave up 5 bases and J gave up 2 bases; unmatched junction bases: 5. CDR1 is LGHDT and CDR2 is YNNKEL in the germline V gene (reference sequence). The CDR3 consists of 14 residues. The CDR3 spells CASSDLQGNYGYTF. CDR3 DNA: TGTGCCAGCAGCGACCTACAGGGGAACTATGGCTACACCTTC.

The chain is built from TRBV9 and TRBJ1-1; D perhaps matches TRBD1 (6 bases). This CDR3 has 16 amino acids. From germline, CDR1 is SGDLS and CDR2 YYNGEE. V shed 0 bases and J shed 0 bases, with 12 bases lying between them. This chain's CDR3 is CASSVVDSLLNTEAFF. DNA of the CDR3: TGTGCCAGCAGCGTAGTGGACAGTCTTTTGAACACTGAAGCTTTCTTT.